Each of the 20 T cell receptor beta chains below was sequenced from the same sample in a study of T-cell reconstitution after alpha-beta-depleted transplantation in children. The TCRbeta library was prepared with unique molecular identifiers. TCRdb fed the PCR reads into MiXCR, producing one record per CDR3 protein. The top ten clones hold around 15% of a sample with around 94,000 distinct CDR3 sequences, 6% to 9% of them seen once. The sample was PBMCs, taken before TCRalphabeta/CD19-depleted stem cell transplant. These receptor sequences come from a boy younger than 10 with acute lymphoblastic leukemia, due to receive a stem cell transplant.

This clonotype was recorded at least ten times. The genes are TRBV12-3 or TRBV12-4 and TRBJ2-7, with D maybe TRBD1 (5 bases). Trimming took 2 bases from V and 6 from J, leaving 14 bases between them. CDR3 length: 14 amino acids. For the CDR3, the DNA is TGTGCCAGCAGTTTATCCCCAGGGCCCCGCGAGCAGTACTTC. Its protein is CASSLSPGPREQYF.

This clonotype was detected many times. The CDR3 loop reads CASSFGQGAGEQYF. In DNA, the CDR3 is TGTGCCAGCAGCTTTGGACAGGGGGCGGGAGAGCAGTACTTC. This sequence joins TRBV5-6 and TRBJ2-7; 11 nucleotides line up with TRBD1. From germline, CDR1 is SGHDT and CDR2 YYEEEE. The V segment lost 2 bases and the J segment 7 bases; nucleotides outside the gene matches: 5. The CDR3 has 14 residues.

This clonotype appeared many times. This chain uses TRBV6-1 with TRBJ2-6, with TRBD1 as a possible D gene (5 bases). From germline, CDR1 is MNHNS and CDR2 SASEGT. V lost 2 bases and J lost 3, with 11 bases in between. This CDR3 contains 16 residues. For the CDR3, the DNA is TGTGCCAGCAGTGAATTCGCAGGGATTGGGGCCAACGTCCTGACTTTC. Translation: CASSEFAGIGANVLTF.

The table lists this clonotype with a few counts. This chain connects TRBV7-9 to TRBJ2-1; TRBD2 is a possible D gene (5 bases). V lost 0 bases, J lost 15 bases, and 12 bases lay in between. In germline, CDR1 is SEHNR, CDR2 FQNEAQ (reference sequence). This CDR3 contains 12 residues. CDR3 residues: CASSLASGFRFF. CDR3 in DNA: TGTGCCAGCAGCTTAGCCTCGGGATTTCGGTTCTTC.

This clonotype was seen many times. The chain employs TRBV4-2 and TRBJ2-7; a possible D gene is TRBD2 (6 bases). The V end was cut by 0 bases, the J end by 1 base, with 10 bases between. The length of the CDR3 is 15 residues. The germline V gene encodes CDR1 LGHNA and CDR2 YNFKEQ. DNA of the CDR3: TGTGCCAGCAGCCAAGAGGTCGGGGGTTCCTACGAGCAGTACTTC. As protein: CASSQEVGGSYEQYF.

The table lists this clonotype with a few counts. CDR3 sequence reads: CASSRRGSSYEQYF. The CDR3, as DNA: TGTGCCAGCAGCCGCAGGGGGTCCTCCTACGAGCAGTACTTC. The chain joins TRBV13 to TRBJ2-7, with 7 bases matching TRBD1. Losses at the gene ends were 5 bases for V and 0 bases for J; bases not matched to a gene: 4. The CDR3 spans 14 residues. Germline CDR1 is PRHDT and CDR2 is FYEKMQ (reference sequence).

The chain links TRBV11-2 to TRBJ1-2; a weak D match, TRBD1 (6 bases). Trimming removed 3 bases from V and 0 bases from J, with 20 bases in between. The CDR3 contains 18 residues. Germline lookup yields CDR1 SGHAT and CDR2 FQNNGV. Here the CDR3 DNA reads TGTGCCAGCAGCTTTTCAGGACGGGTGGGGGCCTCTAACTATGGCTACACCTTC. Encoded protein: CASSFSGRVGASNYGYTF.

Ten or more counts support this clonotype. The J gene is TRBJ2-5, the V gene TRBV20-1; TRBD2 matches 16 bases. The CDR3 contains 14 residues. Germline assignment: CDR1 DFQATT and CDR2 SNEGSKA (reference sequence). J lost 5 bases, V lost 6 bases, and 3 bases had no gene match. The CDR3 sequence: CSAGLAGGTETQYF. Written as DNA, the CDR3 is TGCAGTGCGGGACTAGCGGGGGGGACGGAGACCCAGTACTTC.

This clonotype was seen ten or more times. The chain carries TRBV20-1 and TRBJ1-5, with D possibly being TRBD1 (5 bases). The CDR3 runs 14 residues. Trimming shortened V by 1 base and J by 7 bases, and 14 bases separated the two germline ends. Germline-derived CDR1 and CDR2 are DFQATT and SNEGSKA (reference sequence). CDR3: CSARAQGMGQPQHF. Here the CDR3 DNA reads TGCAGTGCTAGAGCGCAGGGAATGGGGCAGCCCCAGCATTTT.

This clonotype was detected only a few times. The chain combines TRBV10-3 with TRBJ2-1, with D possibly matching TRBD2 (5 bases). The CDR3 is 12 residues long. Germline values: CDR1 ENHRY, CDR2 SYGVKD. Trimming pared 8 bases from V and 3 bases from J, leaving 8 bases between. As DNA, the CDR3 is TGTGCCATCTTGACTAACTACAATGAGCAGTTCTTC. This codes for CAILTNYNEQFF.

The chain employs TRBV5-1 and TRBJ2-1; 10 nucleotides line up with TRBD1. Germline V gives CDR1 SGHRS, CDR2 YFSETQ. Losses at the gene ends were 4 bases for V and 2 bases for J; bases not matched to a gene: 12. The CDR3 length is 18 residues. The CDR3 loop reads CASSPLRGTGATYNEQFF. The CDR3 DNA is TGCGCCAGCAGCCCGTTGCGGGGGACAGGGGCCACCTACAATGAGCAGTTCTTC.

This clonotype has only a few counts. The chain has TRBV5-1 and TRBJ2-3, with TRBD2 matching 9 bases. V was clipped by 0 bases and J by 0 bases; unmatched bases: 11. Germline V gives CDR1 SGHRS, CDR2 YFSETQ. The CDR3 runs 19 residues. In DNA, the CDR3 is TGCGCCAGCAGCTTGGACGGACGCGGGGGGGCTACTAGCACAGATACGCAGTATTTT. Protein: CASSLDGRGGATSTDTQYF. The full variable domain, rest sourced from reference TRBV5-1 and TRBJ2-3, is KAGVTQTPRYLIKTRGQQVTLSCSPISGHRSVSWYQQTPGQGLQFLFEYFSETQRNKGNFPGRFSGRQFSNSRSEMNVSTLELGDSALYLCASSLDGRGGATSTDTQYFGPGTRLTVL.

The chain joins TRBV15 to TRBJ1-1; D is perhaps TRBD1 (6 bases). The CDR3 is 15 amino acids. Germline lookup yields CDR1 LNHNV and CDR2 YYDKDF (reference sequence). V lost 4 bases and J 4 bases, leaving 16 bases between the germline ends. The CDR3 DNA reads TGTGCCACCAGCAAGGGGGGGGAGTGGGGCACTGAAGCTTTCTTT. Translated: CATSKGGEWGTEAFF.

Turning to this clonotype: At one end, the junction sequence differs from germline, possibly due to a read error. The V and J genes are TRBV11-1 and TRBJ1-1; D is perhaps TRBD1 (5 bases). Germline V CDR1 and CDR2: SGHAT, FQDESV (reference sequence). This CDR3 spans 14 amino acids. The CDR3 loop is CASSSAGVYTESFF. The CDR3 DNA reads TGTGCCAGCAGCTCAGCGGGGGTGTACACTGAATCTTTCTTT.

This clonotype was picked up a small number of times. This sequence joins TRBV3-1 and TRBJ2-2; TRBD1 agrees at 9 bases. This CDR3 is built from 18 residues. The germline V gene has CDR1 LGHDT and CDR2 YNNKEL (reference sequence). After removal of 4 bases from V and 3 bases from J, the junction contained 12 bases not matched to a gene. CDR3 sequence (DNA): TGTGCCAGCAGCCGCCTAACAGGGGGCGTAGGGCACACCGGGGAGCTGTTTTTT. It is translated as CASSRLTGGVGHTGELFF.

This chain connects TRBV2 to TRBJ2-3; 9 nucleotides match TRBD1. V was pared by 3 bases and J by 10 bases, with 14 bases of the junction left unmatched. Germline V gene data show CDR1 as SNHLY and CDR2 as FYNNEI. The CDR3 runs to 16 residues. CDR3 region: CASSEFGQGPASPQYF. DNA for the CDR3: TGTGCCAGCAGTGAGTTCGGACAGGGGCCCGCTAGTCCGCAGTATTTT. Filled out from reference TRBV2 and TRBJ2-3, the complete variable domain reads EPEVTQTPSHQVTQMGQEVILRCVPISNHLYFYWYRQILGQKVEFLVSFYNNEISEKSEIFDDQFSVERPDGSNFTLKIRSTKLEDSAMYFCASSEFGQGPASPQYFGPGTRLTVL.

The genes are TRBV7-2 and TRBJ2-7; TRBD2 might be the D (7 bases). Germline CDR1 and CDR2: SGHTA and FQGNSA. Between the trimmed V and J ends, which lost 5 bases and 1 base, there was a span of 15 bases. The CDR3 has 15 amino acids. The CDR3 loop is CASSTRGGGSYEQYF. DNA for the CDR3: TGTGCCAGCAGCACCCGAGGGGGGGGATCCTACGAGCAGTACTTC.

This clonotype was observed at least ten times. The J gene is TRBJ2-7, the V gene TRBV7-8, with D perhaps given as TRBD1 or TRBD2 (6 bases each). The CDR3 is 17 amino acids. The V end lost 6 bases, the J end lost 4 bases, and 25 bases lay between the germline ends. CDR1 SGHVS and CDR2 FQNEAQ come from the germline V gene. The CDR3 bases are TGTGCCAGCAGTTCAGGCCTCATGGGGGGCCTAGGGTACGAGCAGTACTTC. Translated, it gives CASSSGLMGGLGYEQYF.

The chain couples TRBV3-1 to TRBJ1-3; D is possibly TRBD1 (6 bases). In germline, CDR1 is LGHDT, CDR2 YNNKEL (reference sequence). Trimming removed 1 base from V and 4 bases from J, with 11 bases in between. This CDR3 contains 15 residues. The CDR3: CASSQVQGPGNTIYF. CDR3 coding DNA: TGTGCCAGCAGCCAAGTACAGGGCCCCGGAAACACCATATATTTT.

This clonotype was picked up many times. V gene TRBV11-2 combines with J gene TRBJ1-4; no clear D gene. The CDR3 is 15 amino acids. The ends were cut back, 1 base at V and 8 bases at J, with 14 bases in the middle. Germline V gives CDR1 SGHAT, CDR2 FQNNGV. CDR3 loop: CASSLVQAPGEKLFF. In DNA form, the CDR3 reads TGTGCCAGCAGCTTAGTGCAGGCACCGGGGGAAAAACTGTTTTTT.